The present entry profiles one T cell receptor (beta chain) with its context. This sample was included in a study of OX40 agonist ivuxolimab in advanced cancers. Sequencing used immunoSEQ multiplex PCR; TCRdb keeps in-frame clones, though not all of them. The sample has about 150,000 clones, approximately 94% seen once. The CDR3 contains 18 residues. The germline CDR1 and CDR2 sequences are SGHRS and YFSETQ. The V and J ends lost 3 bases and 6 bases respectively, with 28 bases between them. Here the sequenced sample was CD4+ or CD8+ T cells sorted from blood, taken in a trial of the OX40 agonist ivuxolimab. This chain links TRBV5-1 with TRBJ2-7; D is unclear. This sequence originates from an adult with an advanced solid tumor such as melanoma, head and neck, liver or kidney cancer. The CDR3 DNA reads as TGCGCCAGCAGCTCAAACCTCCTACTCTCAGCACAGCTGGGCGAGCAGTACTTC. This codes for CASSSNLLLSAQLGEQYF.